These 21 T cell receptor beta chains originate from one sample sequenced in a study of T cells in Graves' hyperthyroidism and ophthalmopathy. The investigators amplified TCR beta CDR3 regions from RNA transcripts. In the first-round RT-PCR of the TCR CDR3, the HTBI primer set was used. MiXCR was run by TCRdb on the multiplex PCR reads, yielding one entry per CDR3 protein. There are approximately 710,000 distinct CDR3 sequences in the sample; roughly 17% occur only once, and roughly 15% lies in the top ten. Sequencing was performed on blood. All receptors derive from a man in his fifties or sixties with Graves' hyperthyroidism.

This clonotype was picked up a small number of times. The chain uses TRBV11-2 and TRBJ2-5; 8 bases are shared with TRBD2. Looked up from germline, CDR1 is SGHAT and CDR2 is FQNNGV. With 5 bases clipped from V and 4 bases from J, the junction kept 6 bases outside the gene matches. CDR3 length: 14 amino acids. The CDR3 DNA reads as TGTGCCAGCAGCCAAACCGGGAGGGGAGAGACCCAGTACTTC. As protein: CASSQTGRGETQYF.

Many counts were recorded for this clonotype. The chain combines TRBV7-9 with TRBJ2-1, with TRBD2 identical over 7 bases. The CDR3 totals 18 residues. CDR1 is SEHNR, CDR2 FQNEAQ, per germline (reference sequence). Unmatched junction bases numbered 14, after V lost 6 bases and J lost 0 bases. The CDR3 is CASRAGASGISSYNEQFF. Here the CDR3 DNA reads TGTGCCAGCAGGGCGGGAGCGAGCGGGATAAGCTCCTACAATGAGCAGTTCTTC.

J is TRBJ2-7 and V is TRBV10-3; TRBD1 aligns across 10 bases. Germline values: CDR1 ENHRY, CDR2 SYGVKD. Trimming cost V 7 bases and J 4 bases; bases outside gene matches: 7. This CDR3 is built from 14 residues. CDR3: CAIKLPGQGYEQYF. The CDR3 bases are TGTGCCATCAAGCTCCCGGGACAGGGGTACGAGCAGTACTTC.

This clonotype was observed many times. This sequence joins TRBV6-1 and TRBJ1-6; D gene unclear. Per germline, CDR1 MNHNS and CDR2 SASEGT. This CDR3 spans 13 amino acids. The ends were cut back, 5 bases at V and 7 bases at J, with 9 bases in the middle. The CDR3 nucleotides are TGTGCCAGCAGTTGGGAGGAAAATTCACCCCTCCACTTT. Translating it yields CASSWEENSPLHF.

This clonotype was detected ten times or more. The chain couples TRBV18 to TRBJ2-7; the match to TRBD1 covers 7 bases. The germline gives CDR1 KGHSH, CDR2 LQKENI. This CDR3 has 14 amino acids. J gave up 6 bases and V 3 bases, and 8 bases lay outside the gene matches. CDR3 amino acids: CASSPDRARLEQYF. CDR3 in DNA: TGTGCCAGCTCACCCGACAGGGCCCGACTCGAGCAGTACTTC. Filled out from reference TRBV18 and TRBJ2-7, the complete variable domain reads NAGVMQNPRHLVRRRGQEARLRCSPMKGHSHVYWYRQLPEEGLKFMVYLQKENIIDESGMPKERFSAEFPKEGPSILRIQQVVRGDSAAYFCASSPDRARLEQYFGPGTRLTVT.

This clonotype has ten or more counts. J is TRBJ1-1 and V is TRBV27; D possibly corresponds to TRBD1 (5 bases). The germline gives CDR1 MNHEY, CDR2 SMNVEV (reference sequence). V lost 3 bases, J lost 5 bases, and 16 bases lay in between. The CDR3 extends over 15 amino acids. The CDR3 DNA reads as TGTGCCAGCAGTTTCTCCGTCGGGGCTTGGACTGAAGCTTTCTTT. This codes for CASSFSVGAWTEAFF.

This clonotype was seen ten or more times. The V gene is TRBV10-2, the J gene TRBJ2-3, with D tentatively TRBD2 (5 bases). V lost 4 bases to trimming and J lost 3 bases, with 17 bases between them. The CDR3 is made up of 16 amino acids. Germline V gene sequence: CDR1 WSHSY, CDR2 SAAADI. The CDR3 region has the DNA TGCGCCAGCAGTGGCGGAGAGAGTAGCGTTACAGATACGCAGTATTTT. Protein sequence: CASSGGESSVTDTQYF.

The V call is TRBV19, the J call TRBJ2-7; 8 positions match TRBD2. CDR1 and CDR2 from the germline V gene are LNHDA and SQIVND (reference sequence). This CDR3 is built from 14 residues. V lost 2 bases, J lost 5 bases, and 5 bases stayed unmatched. CDR3 nucleotides: TGTGCCAGTAGTATACCCGGGAGGGTTAACGAGCAGTACTTC. Residues: CASSIPGRVNEQYF.

The sample holds many counts of this clonotype. The rearrangement links TRBV27 to TRBJ2-4; TRBD1 is a possible D gene (5 bases). CDR1 is MNHEY and CDR2 is SMNVEV in the germline V gene (reference sequence). The ends were cut back, 3 bases at V and 8 bases at J, with 17 bases in the middle. The CDR3 is made up of 15 amino acids. The CDR3 sequence is CASSFYQGNRDIQYF. For the CDR3, the DNA is TGTGCCAGCAGTTTCTATCAGGGAAATAGGGACATTCAGTACTTC.

In regard to this clonotype: A much larger clone differs from this one at a single base, so this may be a read error. J is TRBJ2-7 and V is TRBV7-2; TRBD2 might be the D (5 bases). This CDR3 comprises 15 residues. Germline V gene sequence: CDR1 SGHTA, CDR2 FQGNSA. Trimming pared 5 bases from V and 6 bases from J, leaving 20 bases between. This CDR3 is CASSPPGIGNGEQYF. CDR3 nucleotides: TGTGCCAGCAGCCCCCCCGGGATAGGGAATGGCGAGCAGTACTTC.

This clonotype was counted many times. The chain recombines TRBV2 with TRBJ2-1; a weak D match, TRBD2 (5 bases). This CDR3 region has 16 residues. V lost 2 bases to trimming and J lost 9 bases, with 20 bases between them. The germline V gene has CDR1 SNHLY and CDR2 FYNNEI. The CDR3 reads CASSEKSSPGFGEQFF. CDR3 nucleotides: TGTGCCAGCAGTGAAAAATCTAGCCCGGGTTTCGGTGAGCAGTTCTTC.

This clonotype was observed at least ten times. The J gene is TRBJ2-7, the V gene TRBV12-3 or TRBV12-4; no definite D call. Trimming stripped 5 bases from V and 4 bases from J, with 15 bases between. The CDR3 is 14 residues long. CDR3 loop: CASSPRVPNYEQYF. CDR3 sequence (DNA): TGTGCCAGCAGTCCCCGGGTCCCGAATTACGAGCAGTACTTC.

The rearrangement uses TRBV28 and TRBJ2-3, with 7 nucleotides matching TRBD2. The germline gives CDR1 MDHEN, CDR2 SYDVKM. CDR3 size: 17 residues. The V gene end was trimmed by 5 bases and the J gene end by 6 bases; junction bases not matched to a gene: 17. The CDR3 sequence: CASSDPRGGRGEDTQYF. CDR3 nucleotide sequence: TGTGCCAGCAGTGACCCTCGGGGCGGGAGAGGGGAGGATACGCAGTATTTT.

As for this clonotype: At one end, the junction sequence differs from germline, possibly due to a read error. This chain connects TRBV7-2 to TRBJ1-5; D unclear. This CDR3 comprises 13 residues. Germline CDR1 and CDR2: SGHTA and FQGNSA. CDR3 bases: TGTGCCAGCAGTGGCGGTAGCAGTCAGCCCCAGCATTTT. Protein sequence: CASSGGSSQPQHF.

This clonotype has only a few counts. This chain connects TRBV19 to TRBJ2-2, with D perhaps matching TRBD1 (7 bases). CDR1 is LNHDA and CDR2 is SQIVND in the germline V gene (reference sequence). V was shortened by 10 bases and J by 0 bases, with 15 bases between the two germline ends. This CDR3 has 15 residues. The CDR3 bases are TGTGCCACTCGCAGGGGGGCTGCGAACACCGGGGAGCTGTTTTTT. Residues: CATRRGAANTGELFF. Using reference TRBV19 and TRBJ2-2 for the parts outside the CDR3, the full variable domain is DGGITQSPKYLFRKEGQNVTLSCEQNLNHDAMYWYRQDPGQGLRLIYYSQIVNDFQKGDIAEGYSVSREKKESFPLTVTSAQKNPTAFYLCATRRGAANTGELFFGEGSRLTVL.

The V and J genes are TRBV5-4 and TRBJ2-1, with D perhaps being TRBD1 or TRBD2 (5 bases each). The CDR3 consists of 14 residues. Trimming took 3 bases from V and 4 from J, leaving 11 bases between them. CDR1 and CDR2 from the germline V gene are SGHNT and YYREEE (reference sequence). CDR3 in DNA: TGTGCCAGCAGCTGGGGGACCAATTACAATGAGCAGTTCTTC. Translating gives CASSWGTNYNEQFF. The full variable domain, its missing parts supplied by reference TRBV5-4 and TRBJ2-1, is ETGVTQSPTHLIKTRGQQVTLRCSSQSGHNTVSWYQQALGQGPQFIFQYYREEENGRGNFPPRFSGLQFPNYSSELNVNALELDDSALYLCASSWGTNYNEQFFGPGTRLTVL.

This chain connects TRBV2 to TRBJ2-5; perhaps TRBD2 as D (5 bases). This CDR3 comprises 13 residues. The germline V and J ends were trimmed by 5 bases and 7 bases, with 14 bases remaining between them. Germline V gene lookup returns CDR1 SNHLY and CDR2 FYNNEI. CDR3 in DNA: TGTGCCAGCAGTCCGGCCTCCGAGGGGACCCAGTACTTC. It translates to CASSPASEGTQYF.

This clonotype was recorded at least ten times. The J gene is TRBJ2-1, the V gene TRBV7-2; D call uncertain. This CDR3 comprises 15 residues. The V gene lost 1 base and the J gene lost 4 bases, with 11 bases spanning the gap. Germline CDR1 is SGHTA and CDR2 is FQGNSA. CDR3 amino acids: CASSLVAGDYNEQFF. The CDR3 nucleotides read TGTGCCAGCAGCTTAGTAGCAGGAGATTACAATGAGCAGTTCTTC.

Many counts were recorded for this clonotype. The chain uses TRBV29-1 and TRBJ1-2; D perhaps matches TRBD1 (5 bases). The V gene's germline CDR1 is SQVTM and CDR2 ANQGSEA. This CDR3 has 11 residues. V lost 7 bases and J lost 4, with 10 bases in between. CDR3 sequence reads: CSAVGGYGYTF. Written as DNA, the CDR3 is TGCAGCGCCGTGGGGGGCTATGGCTACACCTTC. Full variable domain (remainder filled in from reference TRBV29-1 and TRBJ1-2): SAVISQKPSRDICQRGTSLTIQCQVDSQVTMMFWYRQQPGQSLTLIATANQGSEATYESGFVIDKFPISRPNLTFSTLTVSNMSPEDSSIYLCSAVGGYGYTFGSGTRLTVV.

DNA for the CDR3: TGTGCCATCAGGGGGAGTGGGGGTGACTATGGCTACACCTTC. Translation gives CAIRGSGGDYGYTF. The chain employs TRBV10-3 and TRBJ1-2, with TRBD1 as a possible D gene (5 bases). The CDR3 has 14 residues. Trimming stripped 6 bases from V and 3 bases from J, with 14 bases between. Germline CDR1 ENHRY, CDR2 SYGVKD.

V usage is TRBV28 and J usage is TRBJ2-2; 7 nucleotides line up with TRBD2. This CDR3 spans 16 amino acids. With V trimmed by 4 bases and J by 1 base, 6 bases remained unmatched. The germline gives CDR1 MDHEN, CDR2 SYDVKM. The CDR3 DNA is TGTGCCAGCAGTTACCCTAGCGGAGAGAACACCGGGGAGCTGTTTTTT. It yields the protein CASSYPSGENTGELFF.